The next 19 T cell receptor beta chains were all read from a single sample in a study of CD8 T cells in Susac syndrome. Random hexamers were used to reverse transcribe about 0.45 to 1 ug of RNA. Each CDR3 protein gets one entry after TCRdb re-called the immunoSEQ multiplex PCR reads with MiXCR. The sample has approximately 80,000 distinct CDR3 sequences, approximately 94% seen once. What was sequenced was CD8+ T cells from PBMCs. These receptors were taken from a human donor with Susac syndrome.

The chain combines TRBV19 with TRBJ2-7; TRBD1 matches at 8 bases. Trimming took 7 bases from V and 2 from J; bases not matched to a gene: 4. Germline CDR1 and CDR2: LNHDA and SQIVND (reference sequence). This CDR3 contains 13 residues. The CDR3 loop reads CASTPGQAYEQYF. The CDR3 region has the DNA TGTGCCAGTACCCCGGGACAGGCCTACGAGCAGTACTTC.

V usage is TRBV29-1 and J usage is TRBJ2-1; perhaps TRBD2 as D (5 bases). Trimming cost V 7 bases and J 8 bases, with 18 bases left between them. Germline lookup yields CDR1 SQVTM and CDR2 ANQGSEA. The CDR3 runs to 13 residues. As DNA, the CDR3 is TGCAGCGCCCCTGGAGCGGCGGGCTATGAGCAGTTCTTC. Its protein is CSAPGAAGYEQFF.

The rearrangement uses TRBV7-8 and TRBJ1-5; D is perhaps TRBD1 (5 bases). Per germline, CDR1 SGHVS and CDR2 FQNEAQ. CDR3 length: 15 amino acids. Trimming took off 5 bases at V and 3 bases at J, with 14 bases between the two ends. CDR3 protein: CASSHKRQINQPQHF. The CDR3 region has the DNA TGTGCCAGCAGCCATAAAAGACAGATCAATCAGCCCCAGCATTTT. The complete variable domain, with remaining parts taken from reference TRBV7-8 and TRBJ1-5, reads GAGVSQSPRYKVAKRGQDVALRCDPISGHVSLFWYQQALGQGPEFLTYFQNEAQLDKSGLPSDRFFAERPEGSVSTLKIQRTQQEDSAVYLCASSHKRQINQPQHFGDGTRLSIL.

The V and J genes are TRBV4-3 and TRBJ1-6; D is uncertain. Trimming took 6 bases from V and 10 from J, leaving 10 bases between them. Germline V CDR1 and CDR2: LGHNA, YSLEER. The CDR3 spans 12 residues. The CDR3 reads CASSHWQSPLHF. The DNA for the CDR3 is TGCGCCAGCAGTCATTGGCAATCACCCCTCCACTTT.

The genes are TRBV20-1 and TRBJ2-7, with 8 bases matching TRBD2. Germline CDR1 reads DFQATT; CDR2 reads SNEGSKA (reference sequence). The V and J ends lost 6 bases and 5 bases, in that order; junction bases with no gene match: 9. The CDR3 length is 13 residues. The CDR3 spells CSAPRGGSHEQYF. CDR3 nucleotides: TGCAGTGCCCCACGGGGGGGGTCCCACGAGCAGTACTTC.

The CDR3 DNA reads TGTGCCAGCAGCCATTCCCGAGGTGAACAGCCCCAGCATTTT. Its protein is CASSHSRGEQPQHF. V and J are TRBV4-2 and TRBJ1-5; D ambiguous. CDR3 length: 14 amino acids. Germline lookup yields CDR1 LGHNA and CDR2 YNFKEQ. The ends were cut back, 3 bases at V and 7 bases at J, with 13 bases in the middle.

The genes are TRBV4-3 and TRBJ1-1, with TRBD1 identical over 9 bases. Germline CDR1 LGHNA, CDR2 YSLEER. The CDR3 consists of 14 residues. V shed 1 base and J 4 bases; nucleotides not matched to a gene: 1. The CDR3 DNA sequence: TGCGCCAGCAGCCAAGGGACAGGGGTCACTGAAGCTTTCTTT. It is translated as CASSQGTGVTEAFF.

The chain recombines TRBV7-9 with TRBJ2-4, with D hard to call. CDR3 length: 14 residues. Germline V gene sequence: CDR1 SEHNR, CDR2 FQNEAQ (reference sequence). The V and J ends lost 5 bases and 3 bases respectively, with 11 bases between them. CDR3 nucleotides: TGTGCCAGCAGCCCGACCCGCAGCAAAAACATTCAGTACTTC. Protein: CASSPTRSKNIQYF.

This rearrangement joins TRBV7-9 to TRBJ1-2, with a tentative D call TRBD1 (5 bases). The CDR3 has 16 amino acids. The V gene's germline CDR1 is SEHNR and CDR2 FQNEAQ (reference sequence). Trimming removed 5 bases from V and 5 bases from J, with 21 bases in between. Here the CDR3 DNA reads TGTGCCAGCAGCCCGATCTTACTCGGGGCGAGATATGGCTACACCTTC. Protein: CASSPILLGARYGYTF.

The chain recombines TRBV19 with TRBJ2-7; a possible D gene is TRBD1 (5 bases). Germline lookup yields CDR1 LNHDA and CDR2 SQIVND (reference sequence). V lost 6 bases and J lost 4, with 16 bases in between. This CDR3 has 14 amino acids. CDR3 coding DNA: TGTGCCAGTAGGGGAAGGGGTGAGAGTTACGAGCAGTACTTC. It translates to CASRGRGESYEQYF.

On this clonotype: The junction differs from germline at one of its ends, possibly a read error. This chain links TRBV15 with TRBJ2-1; D uncertain. The CDR3 extends over 13 amino acids. Germline V lookup: CDR1 LNHNV, CDR2 YYDKDF (reference sequence). The chain's CDR3 is CSTSQSSYNEQFF. CDR3 DNA: TGTTCCACCAGCCAGAGCTCCTACAATGAGCAGTTCTTC.

This rearrangement joins TRBV6-5 to TRBJ2-5; the D call may be TRBD1 or TRBD2 (5 bases each). V lost 0 bases to trimming and J lost 3 bases, with 11 bases between them. CDR3 length equals 15 residues. Germline CDR1 reads MNHEY; CDR2 reads SVGAGI. CDR3 sequence: CASSYSGVFKETQYF. The CDR3 DNA reads as TGTGCCAGCAGTTACTCGGGGGTTTTCAAAGAGACCCAGTACTTC.

The chain has TRBV7-7 and TRBJ2-3; D possibly corresponds to TRBD1 (6 bases). CDR1 and CDR2 (germline): SSHAT, FNYEAQ (reference sequence). V dropped 5 bases and J dropped 7 bases, with 22 bases sitting between them. CDR3 length: 16 residues. CDR3 nucleotide sequence: TGTGCCAGCAGCGCCGGTAGGACGCAGGGGCAAAATACGCAGTATTTT. It specifies CASSAGRTQGQNTQYF.

The chain recombines TRBV5-1 with TRBJ2-7; D possibly corresponds to TRBD1 (7 bases). Germline lookup yields CDR1 SGHRS and CDR2 YFSETQ. V lost 0 bases and J 2 bases, leaving 18 bases between the germline ends. The CDR3 extends over 17 amino acids. In DNA form, the CDR3 reads TGCGCCAGCAGCTTGGGGTCAGGGGGGACGTTAACCTACGAGCAGTACTTC. Translating it yields CASSLGSGGTLTYEQYF.

Remarks on this clonotype: The junction shows a germline mismatch at one end, possibly a read error. V gene TRBV5-1 combines with J gene TRBJ2-1; 10 nucleotides align to TRBD1. The CDR3 is 11 residues long. CDR1 and CDR2 from the germline V gene are SGHRS and YFSETQ. The CDR3 coding sequence is TGCGCCAGCAGCTTTGGGACAGGGGAGATCTTC. Amino acids: CASSFGTGEIF. The full variable domain, with the rest looked up from reference TRBV5-1 and TRBJ2-1, is KAGVTQTPRYLIKTRGQQVTLSCSPISGHRSVSWYQQTPGQGLQFLFEYFSETQRNKGNFPGRFSGRQFSNSRSEMNVSTLELGDSALYLCASSFGTGEIFGPGTRLTVL.

V gene TRBV5-6 combines with J gene TRBJ1-4; the match to TRBD1 covers 8 bases. Germline CDR1 reads SGHDT; CDR2 reads YYEEEE. The CDR3 spans 15 residues. V lost 4 bases, J lost 7 bases, and 9 bases stayed unmatched. The CDR3 DNA reads TGTGCCAGCAGCCTAACGGGACAGGACCCTGAAAAACTGTTTTTT. Encoded protein: CASSLTGQDPEKLFF.

The J gene is TRBJ2-2, the V gene TRBV9, with D unresolved. This CDR3 contains 15 residues. The germline CDR1 and CDR2 sequences are SGDLS and YYNGEE. Trimming took off 0 bases at V and 4 bases at J, with 10 bases between the two ends. CDR3 region: CASSVAGSSTGELFF. For the CDR3, the DNA is TGTGCCAGCAGCGTAGCCGGCTCCAGCACCGGGGAGCTGTTTTTT.

V and J are TRBV7-6 and TRBJ2-3; no reliable D call. V lost 2 bases to trimming and J lost 4 bases, with 4 bases between them. This CDR3 has 12 amino acids. The germline V gene has CDR1 SGHVS and CDR2 FNYEAQ. Here the CDR3 DNA reads TGTGCCAGCAGCTTAACGGCAGATACGCAGTATTTT. Amino acids: CASSLTADTQYF.

V is TRBV20-1 and J is TRBJ2-1; 9 bases are a match to TRBD1. Germline V lookup: CDR1 DFQATT, CDR2 SNEGSKA (reference sequence). V was pared by 0 bases and J by 6 bases, with 6 bases of the junction left unmatched. This CDR3 comprises 15 residues. The DNA for the CDR3 is TGCAGTGCTAGAGAAACAGGGGGCGCAAGCAATGAGCAGTTCTTC. This translates into CSARETGGASNEQFF.